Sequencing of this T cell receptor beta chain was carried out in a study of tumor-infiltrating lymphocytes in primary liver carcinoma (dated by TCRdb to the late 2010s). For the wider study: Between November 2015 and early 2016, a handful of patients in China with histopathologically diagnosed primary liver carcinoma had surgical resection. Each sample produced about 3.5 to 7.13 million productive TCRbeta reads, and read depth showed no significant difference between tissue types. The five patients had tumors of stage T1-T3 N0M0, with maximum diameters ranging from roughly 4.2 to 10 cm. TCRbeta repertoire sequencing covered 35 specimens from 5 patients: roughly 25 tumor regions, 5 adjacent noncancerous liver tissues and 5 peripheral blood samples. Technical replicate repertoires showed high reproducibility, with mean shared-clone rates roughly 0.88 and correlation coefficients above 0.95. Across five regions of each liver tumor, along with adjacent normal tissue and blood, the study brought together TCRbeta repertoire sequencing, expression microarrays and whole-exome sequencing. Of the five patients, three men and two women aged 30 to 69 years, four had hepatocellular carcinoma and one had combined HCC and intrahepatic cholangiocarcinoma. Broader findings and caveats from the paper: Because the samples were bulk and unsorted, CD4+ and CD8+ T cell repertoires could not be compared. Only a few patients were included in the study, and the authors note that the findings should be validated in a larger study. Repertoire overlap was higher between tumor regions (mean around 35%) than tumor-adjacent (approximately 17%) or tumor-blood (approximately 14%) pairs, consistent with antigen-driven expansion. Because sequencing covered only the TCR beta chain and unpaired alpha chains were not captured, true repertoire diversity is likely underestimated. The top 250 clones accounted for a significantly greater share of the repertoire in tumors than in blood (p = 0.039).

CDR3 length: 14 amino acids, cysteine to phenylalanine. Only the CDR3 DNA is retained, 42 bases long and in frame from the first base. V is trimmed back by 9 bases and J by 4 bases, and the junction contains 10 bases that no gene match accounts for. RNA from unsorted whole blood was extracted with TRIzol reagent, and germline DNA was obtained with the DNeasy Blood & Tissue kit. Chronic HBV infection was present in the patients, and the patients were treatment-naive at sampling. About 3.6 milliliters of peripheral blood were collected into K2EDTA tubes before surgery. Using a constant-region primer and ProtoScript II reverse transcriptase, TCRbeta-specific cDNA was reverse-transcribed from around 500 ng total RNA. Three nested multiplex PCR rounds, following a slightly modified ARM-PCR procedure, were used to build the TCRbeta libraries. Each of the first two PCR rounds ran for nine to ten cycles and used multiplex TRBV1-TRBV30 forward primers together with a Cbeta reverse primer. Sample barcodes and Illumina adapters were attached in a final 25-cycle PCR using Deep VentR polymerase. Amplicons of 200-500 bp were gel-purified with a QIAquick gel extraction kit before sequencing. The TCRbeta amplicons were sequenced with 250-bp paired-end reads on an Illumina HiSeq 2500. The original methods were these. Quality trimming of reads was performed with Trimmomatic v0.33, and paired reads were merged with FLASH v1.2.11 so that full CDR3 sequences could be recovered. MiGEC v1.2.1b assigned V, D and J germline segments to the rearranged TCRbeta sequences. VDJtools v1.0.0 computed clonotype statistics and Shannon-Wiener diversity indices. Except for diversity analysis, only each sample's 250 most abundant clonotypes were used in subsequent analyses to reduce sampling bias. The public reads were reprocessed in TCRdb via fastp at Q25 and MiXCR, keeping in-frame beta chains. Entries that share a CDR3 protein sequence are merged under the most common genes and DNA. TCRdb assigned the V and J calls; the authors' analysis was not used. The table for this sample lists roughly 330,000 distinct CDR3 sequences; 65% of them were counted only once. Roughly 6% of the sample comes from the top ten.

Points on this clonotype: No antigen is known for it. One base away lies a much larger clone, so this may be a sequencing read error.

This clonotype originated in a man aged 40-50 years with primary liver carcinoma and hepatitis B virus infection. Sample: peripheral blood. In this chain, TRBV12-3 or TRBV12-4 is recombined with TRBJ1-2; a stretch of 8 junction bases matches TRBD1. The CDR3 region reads CARSDRGKGYGYTF. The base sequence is TGTGCCAGAAGCGACAGGGGAAAGGGCTATGGCTACACCTTC.